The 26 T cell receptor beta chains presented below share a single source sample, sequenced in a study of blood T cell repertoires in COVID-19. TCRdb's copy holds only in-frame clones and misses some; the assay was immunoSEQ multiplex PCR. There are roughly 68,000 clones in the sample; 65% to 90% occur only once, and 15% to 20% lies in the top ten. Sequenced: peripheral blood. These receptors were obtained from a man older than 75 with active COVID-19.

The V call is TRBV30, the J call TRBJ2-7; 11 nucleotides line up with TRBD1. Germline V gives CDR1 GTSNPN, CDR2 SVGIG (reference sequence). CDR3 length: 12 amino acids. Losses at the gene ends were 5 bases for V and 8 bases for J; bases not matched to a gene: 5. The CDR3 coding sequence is TGTGCCTGGGGGGGACAGGGGGGGAAGCAGTACTTC. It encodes CAWGGQGGKQYF. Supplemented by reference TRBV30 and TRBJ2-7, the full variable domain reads SQTIHQWPATLVQPVGSPLSLECTVEGTSNPNLYWYRQAAGRGLQLLFYSVGIGQISSEVPQNLSASRPQDRQFILSSKKLLLSDSGFYLCAWGGQGGKQYFGPGTRLTVT.

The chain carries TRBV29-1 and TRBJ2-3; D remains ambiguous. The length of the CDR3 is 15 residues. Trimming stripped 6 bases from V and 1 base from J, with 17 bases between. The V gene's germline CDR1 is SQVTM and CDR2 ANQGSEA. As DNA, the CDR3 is TGCAGCGTAAGACTGGAACTCCCAGGCACAGATACGCAGTATTTT. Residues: CSVRLELPGTDTQYF.

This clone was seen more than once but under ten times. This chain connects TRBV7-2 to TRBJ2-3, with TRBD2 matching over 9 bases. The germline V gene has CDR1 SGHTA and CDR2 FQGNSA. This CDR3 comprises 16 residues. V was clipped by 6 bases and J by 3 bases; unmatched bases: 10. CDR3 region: CASSQRRGGGTDTQYF. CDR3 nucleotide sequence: TGTGCCAGCAGTCAGAGGCGGGGGGGCGGAACAGATACGCAGTATTTT.

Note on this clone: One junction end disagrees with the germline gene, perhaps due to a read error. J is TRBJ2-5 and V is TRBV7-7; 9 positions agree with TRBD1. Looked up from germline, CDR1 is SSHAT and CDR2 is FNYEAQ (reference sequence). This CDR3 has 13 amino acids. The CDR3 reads CASSRDREQTQYF. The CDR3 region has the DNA TGTGCTAGCAGCCGGGACAGGGAGCAGACCCAGTACTTC.

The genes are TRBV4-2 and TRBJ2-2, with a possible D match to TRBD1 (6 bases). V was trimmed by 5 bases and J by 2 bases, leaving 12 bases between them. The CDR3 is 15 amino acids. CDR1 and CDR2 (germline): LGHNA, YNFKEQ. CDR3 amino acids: CASSVGDTNTGELFF. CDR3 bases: TGTGCCAGCAGCGTAGGGGACACCAACACCGGGGAGCTGTTTTTT.

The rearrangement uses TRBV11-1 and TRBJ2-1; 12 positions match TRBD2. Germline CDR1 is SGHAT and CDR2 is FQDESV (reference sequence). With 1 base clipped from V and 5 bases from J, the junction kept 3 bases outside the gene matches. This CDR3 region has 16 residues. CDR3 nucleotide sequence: TGTGCCAGCAGCTTAGAACTAGCGGGGGGAAACAATGAGCAGTTCTTC. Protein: CASSLELAGGNNEQFF.

CDR3 protein: CASRRQGTDTQYF. The DNA of the CDR3 is TGTGCCAGCAGACGACAGGGCACAGATACGCAGTATTTT. The V and J genes are TRBV14 and TRBJ2-3; perhaps TRBD1 as D (6 bases). CDR1 and CDR2 from the germline V gene are SGHDN and FVKESK. The CDR3 sequence is 13 residues long. V lost 6 bases, J lost 1 base, and 8 bases lay in between. The complete variable domain, with remaining parts taken from reference TRBV14 and TRBJ2-3, reads EAGVTQFPSHSVIEKGQTVTLRCDPISGHDNLYWYRRVMGKEIKFLLHFVKESKQDESGMPNNRFLAERTGGTYSTLKVQPAELEDSGVYFCASRRQGTDTQYFGPGTRLTVL.

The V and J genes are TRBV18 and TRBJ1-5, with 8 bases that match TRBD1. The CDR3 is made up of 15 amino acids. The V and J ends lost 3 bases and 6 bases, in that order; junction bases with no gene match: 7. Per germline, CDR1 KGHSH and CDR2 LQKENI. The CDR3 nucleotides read TGTGCCAGCTCACCCTCAGGGGGCGCAGGTCAGCCCCAGCATTTT. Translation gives CASSPSGGAGQPQHF.

CDR3 in DNA: TGTGCCAGCAGCTTAATTACCACCGGGACAGGGGGGGAGACCCAGTACTTC. It codes for CASSLITTGTGGETQYF. The chain couples TRBV4-2 to TRBJ2-5; TRBD1 matches 11 bases. CDR1 is LGHNA, CDR2 YNFKEQ, per germline. J gave up 5 bases and V 5 bases, and 13 bases lay outside the gene matches. This CDR3 contains 17 residues.

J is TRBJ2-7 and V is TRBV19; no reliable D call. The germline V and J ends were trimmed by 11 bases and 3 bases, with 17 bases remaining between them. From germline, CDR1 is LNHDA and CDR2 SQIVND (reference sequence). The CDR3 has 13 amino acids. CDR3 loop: CARTPRPGYEQYF. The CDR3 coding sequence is TGTGCCCGAACCCCGAGGCCTGGCTACGAGCAGTACTTC.

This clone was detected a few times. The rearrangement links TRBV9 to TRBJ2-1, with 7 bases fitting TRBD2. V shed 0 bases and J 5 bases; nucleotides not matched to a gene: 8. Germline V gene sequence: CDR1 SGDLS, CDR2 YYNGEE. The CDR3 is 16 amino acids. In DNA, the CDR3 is TGTGCCAGCAGCGTAGCTGGCCTAGCGGTGAACAATGAGCAGTTCTTC. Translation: CASSVAGLAVNNEQFF. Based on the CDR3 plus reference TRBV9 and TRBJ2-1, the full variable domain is DSGVTQTPKHLITATGQRVTLRCSPRSGDLSVYWYQQSLDQGLQFLIQYYNGEERAKGNILERFSAQQFPDLHSELNLSSLELGDSALYFCASSVAGLAVNNEQFFGPGTRLTVL.

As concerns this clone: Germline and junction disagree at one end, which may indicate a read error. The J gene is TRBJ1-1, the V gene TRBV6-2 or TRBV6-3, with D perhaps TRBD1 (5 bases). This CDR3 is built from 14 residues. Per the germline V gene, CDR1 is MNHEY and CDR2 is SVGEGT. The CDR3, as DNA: TGTGCCAGCAGTACCAACAGACAGAACGCTGAAGCTTTCTTT. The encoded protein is CASSTNRQNAEAFF.

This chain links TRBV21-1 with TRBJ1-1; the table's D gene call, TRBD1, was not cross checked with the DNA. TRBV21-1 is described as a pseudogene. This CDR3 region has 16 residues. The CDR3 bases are TGTGCCAGCAGCCCTCGTCAGGGACAGGGGGGACCTGAAGCTTTCTTT. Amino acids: CASSPRQGQGGPEAFF.

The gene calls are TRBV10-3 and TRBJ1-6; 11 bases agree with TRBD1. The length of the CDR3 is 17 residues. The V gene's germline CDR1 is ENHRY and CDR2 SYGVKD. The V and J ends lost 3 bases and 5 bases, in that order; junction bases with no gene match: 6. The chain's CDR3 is CAISDLPGQGDNSPLHF. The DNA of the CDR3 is TGTGCCATCAGTGATCTACCGGGACAGGGGGATAATTCACCCCTCCACTTT.

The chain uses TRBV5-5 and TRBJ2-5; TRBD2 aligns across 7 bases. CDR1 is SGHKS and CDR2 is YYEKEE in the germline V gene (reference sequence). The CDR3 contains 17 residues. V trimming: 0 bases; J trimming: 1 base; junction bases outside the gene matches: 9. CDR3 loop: CASSLGWSGLPQETQYF. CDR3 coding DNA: TGTGCCAGCAGCTTGGGGTGGTCGGGACTACCCCAAGAGACCCAGTACTTC.

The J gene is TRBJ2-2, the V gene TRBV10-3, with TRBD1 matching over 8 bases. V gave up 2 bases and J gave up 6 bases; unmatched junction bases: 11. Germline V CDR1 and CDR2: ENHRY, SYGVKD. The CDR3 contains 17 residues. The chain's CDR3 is CAISEDDGRGRPGELFF. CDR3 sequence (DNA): TGTGCCATCAGTGAGGACGACGGCAGGGGGCGCCCCGGGGAGCTGTTTTTT.

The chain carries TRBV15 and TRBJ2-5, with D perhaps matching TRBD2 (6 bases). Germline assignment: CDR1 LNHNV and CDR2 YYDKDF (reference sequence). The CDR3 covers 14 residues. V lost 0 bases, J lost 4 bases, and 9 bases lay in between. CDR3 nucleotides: TGTGCCACCAGCAGAGACGCGGGGCCAGAGACCCAGTACTTC. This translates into CATSRDAGPETQYF.

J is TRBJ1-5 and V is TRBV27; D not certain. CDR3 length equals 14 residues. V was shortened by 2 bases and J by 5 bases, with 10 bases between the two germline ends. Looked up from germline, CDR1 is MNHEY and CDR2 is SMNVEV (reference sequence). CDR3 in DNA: TGTGCCAGCAGTTTAAGGAGCGGTGATCAGCCCCAGCATTTT. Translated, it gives CASSLRSGDQPQHF.

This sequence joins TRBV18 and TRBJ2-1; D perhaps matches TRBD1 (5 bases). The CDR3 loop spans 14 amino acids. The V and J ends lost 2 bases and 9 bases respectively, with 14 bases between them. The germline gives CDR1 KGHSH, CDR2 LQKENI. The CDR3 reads CASSPVSGSSEQFF. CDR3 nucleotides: TGTGCCAGCTCACCAGTCTCAGGGTCGAGTGAGCAGTTCTTC.

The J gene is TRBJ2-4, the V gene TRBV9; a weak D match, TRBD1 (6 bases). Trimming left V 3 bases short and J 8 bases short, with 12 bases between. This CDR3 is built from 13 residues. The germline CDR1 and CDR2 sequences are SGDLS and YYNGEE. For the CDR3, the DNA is TGTGCCAGCAGCGCGGACAGAATGGACATTCAGTACTTC. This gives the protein CASSADRMDIQYF. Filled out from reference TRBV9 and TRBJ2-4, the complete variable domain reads DSGVTQTPKHLITATGQRVTLRCSPRSGDLSVYWYQQSLDQGLQFLIQYYNGEERAKGNILERFSAQQFPDLHSELNLSSLELGDSALYFCASSADRMDIQYFGAGTRLSVL.

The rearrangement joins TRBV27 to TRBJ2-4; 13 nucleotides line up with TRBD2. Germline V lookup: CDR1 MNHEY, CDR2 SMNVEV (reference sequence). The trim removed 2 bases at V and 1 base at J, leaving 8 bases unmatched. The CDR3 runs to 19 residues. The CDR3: CASSLVGLAGNNAKNIQYF. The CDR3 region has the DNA TGTGCCAGCAGTTTAGTGGGACTAGCGGGAAATAACGCCAAAAACATTCAGTACTTC.

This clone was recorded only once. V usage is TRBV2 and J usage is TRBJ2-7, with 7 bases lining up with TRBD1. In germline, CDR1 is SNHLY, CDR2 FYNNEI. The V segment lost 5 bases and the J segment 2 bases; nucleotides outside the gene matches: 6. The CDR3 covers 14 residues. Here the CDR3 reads CASSFPGQTYEQYF. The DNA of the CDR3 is TGTGCCAGCAGTTTTCCGGGACAGACCTACGAGCAGTACTTC. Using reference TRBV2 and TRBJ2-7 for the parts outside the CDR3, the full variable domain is EPEVTQTPSHQVTQMGQEVILRCVPISNHLYFYWYRQILGQKVEFLVSFYNNEISEKSEIFDDQFSVERPDGSNFTLKIRSTKLEDSAMYFCASSFPGQTYEQYFGPGTRLTVT.

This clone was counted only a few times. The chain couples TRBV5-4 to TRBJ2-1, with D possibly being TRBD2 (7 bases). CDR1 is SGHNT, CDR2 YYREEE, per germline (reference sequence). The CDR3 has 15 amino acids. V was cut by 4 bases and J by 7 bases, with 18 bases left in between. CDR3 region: CASSPDGGGQNEQFF. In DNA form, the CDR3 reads TGTGCCAGCAGCCCGGATGGGGGGGGGCAGAATGAGCAGTTCTTC. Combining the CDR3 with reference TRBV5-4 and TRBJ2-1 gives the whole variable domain ETGVTQSPTHLIKTRGQQVTLRCSSQSGHNTVSWYQQALGQGPQFIFQYYREEENGRGNFPPRFSGLQFPNYSSELNVNALELDDSALYLCASSPDGGGQNEQFFGPGTRLTVL.

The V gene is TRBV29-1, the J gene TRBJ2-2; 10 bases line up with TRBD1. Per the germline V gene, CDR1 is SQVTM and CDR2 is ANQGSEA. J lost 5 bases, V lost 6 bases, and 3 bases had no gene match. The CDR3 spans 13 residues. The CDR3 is CSVDRGRTGELFF. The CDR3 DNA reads TGCAGCGTCGACAGGGGGCGAACCGGGGAGCTGTTTTTT.

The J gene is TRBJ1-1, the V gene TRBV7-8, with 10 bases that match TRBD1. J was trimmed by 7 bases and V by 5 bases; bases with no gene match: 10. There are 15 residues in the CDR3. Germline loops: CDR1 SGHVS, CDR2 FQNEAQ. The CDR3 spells CASSATGTGVLEAFF. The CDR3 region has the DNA TGTGCCAGCAGCGCAACCGGGACAGGGGTTCTTGAAGCTTTCTTT.

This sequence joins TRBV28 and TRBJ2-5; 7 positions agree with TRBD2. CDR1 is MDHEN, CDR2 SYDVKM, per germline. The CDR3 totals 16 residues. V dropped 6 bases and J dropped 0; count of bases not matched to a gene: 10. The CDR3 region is CASRDAGVGYQETQYF. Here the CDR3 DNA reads TGTGCCAGCAGAGATGCGGGAGTGGGGTACCAAGAGACCCAGTACTTC. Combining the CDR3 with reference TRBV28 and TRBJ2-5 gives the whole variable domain DVKVTQSSRYLVKRTGEKVFLECVQDMDHENMFWYRQDPGLGLRLIYFSYDVKMKEKGDIPEGYSVSREKKERFSLILESASTNQTSMYLCASRDAGVGYQETQYFGPGTRLLVL.